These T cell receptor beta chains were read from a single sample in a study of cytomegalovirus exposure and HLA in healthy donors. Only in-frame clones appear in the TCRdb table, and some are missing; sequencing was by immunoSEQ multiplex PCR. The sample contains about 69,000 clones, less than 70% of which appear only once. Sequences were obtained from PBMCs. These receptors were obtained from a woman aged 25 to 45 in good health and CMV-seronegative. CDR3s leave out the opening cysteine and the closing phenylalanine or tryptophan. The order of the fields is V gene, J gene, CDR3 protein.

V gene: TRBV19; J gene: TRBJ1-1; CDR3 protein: ASSPLEGGNTEAF
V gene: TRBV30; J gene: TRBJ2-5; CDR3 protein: AWKRGRVEETQY
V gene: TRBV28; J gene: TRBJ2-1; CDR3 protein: ASTSGSSYNEQF
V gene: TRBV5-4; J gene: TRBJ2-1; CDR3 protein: ASSWGRGTSGLEQF
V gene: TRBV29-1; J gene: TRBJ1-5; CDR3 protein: SVAVGRSNQPQH
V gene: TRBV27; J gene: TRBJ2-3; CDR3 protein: ASSLSYRFTDTQY
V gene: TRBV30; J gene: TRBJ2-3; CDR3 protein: AWSVTSGITDTQY
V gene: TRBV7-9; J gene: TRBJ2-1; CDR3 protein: ASSPPTGDNEQF
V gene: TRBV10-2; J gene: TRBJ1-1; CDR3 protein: ASSERGQGSPEAF
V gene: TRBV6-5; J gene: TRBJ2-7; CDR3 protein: ASSYRGSAGNEQY
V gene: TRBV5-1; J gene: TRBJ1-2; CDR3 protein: ATNLLPRNYGYT
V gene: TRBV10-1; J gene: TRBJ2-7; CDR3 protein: ASSEQEGNYEQY
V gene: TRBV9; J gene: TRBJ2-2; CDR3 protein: ASSVLATPRNTGELF
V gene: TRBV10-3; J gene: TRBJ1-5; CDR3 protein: AIMSGQGGQPQH
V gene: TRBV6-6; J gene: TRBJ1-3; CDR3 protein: ASGKGSIDTIY
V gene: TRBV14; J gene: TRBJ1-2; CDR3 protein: ASSQVPQVLS
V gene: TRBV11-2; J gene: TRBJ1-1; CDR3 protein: ASSLVRGFTEAF
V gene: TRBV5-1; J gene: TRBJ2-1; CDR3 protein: ASSLVQGRYNEQF
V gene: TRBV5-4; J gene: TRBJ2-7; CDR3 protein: ASSLYYEQY
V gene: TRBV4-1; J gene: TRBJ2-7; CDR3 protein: ASSQEQGPVEQY
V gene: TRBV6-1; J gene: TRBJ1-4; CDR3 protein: ASYRGAGGNEKLF
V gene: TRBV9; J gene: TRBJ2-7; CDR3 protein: ASSVGQSSSYEQY
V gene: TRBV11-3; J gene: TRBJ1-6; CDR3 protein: ASSLSGQGGSPLH
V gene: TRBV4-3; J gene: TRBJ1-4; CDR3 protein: ASSQERREKLF
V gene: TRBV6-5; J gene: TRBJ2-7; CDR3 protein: ASWSTGTSSYEQY
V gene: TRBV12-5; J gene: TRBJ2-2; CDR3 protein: ASGYVSGELF
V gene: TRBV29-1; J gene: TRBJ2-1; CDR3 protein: SVEGQTSSYNEQF
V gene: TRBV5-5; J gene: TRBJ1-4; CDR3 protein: ASRHDGSGWSEKLF
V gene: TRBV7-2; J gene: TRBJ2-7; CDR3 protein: ASSLMGQEIYEQY
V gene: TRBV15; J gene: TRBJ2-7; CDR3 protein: ATSRALAGRRGSYEQY
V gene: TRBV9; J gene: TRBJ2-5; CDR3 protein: ASSVGGLYQETQY
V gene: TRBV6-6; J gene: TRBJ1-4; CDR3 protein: ASSSRQDDNEKLF
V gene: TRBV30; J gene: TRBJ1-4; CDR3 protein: AWGRTGREEKLF
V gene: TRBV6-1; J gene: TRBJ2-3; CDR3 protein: ASTTMAGAVDTQY
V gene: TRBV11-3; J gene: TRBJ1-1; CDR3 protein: ASSKNRGQNTEAF
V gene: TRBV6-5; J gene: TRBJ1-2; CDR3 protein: ASSWGQSNYGYT
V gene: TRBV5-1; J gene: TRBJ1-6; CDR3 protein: ASSLQGTSYNSPLH
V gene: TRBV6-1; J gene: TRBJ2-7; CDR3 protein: ASRALGASSYEQY
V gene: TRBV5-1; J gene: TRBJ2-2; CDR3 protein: ASSGALDRGSKTGELF
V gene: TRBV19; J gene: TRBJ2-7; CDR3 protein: ATHGGALNEQY